Sequencing of this TCR beta chain was carried out in a study of blood T cell repertoires in COVID-19. Between the trimmed V and J ends, which lost 5 bases and 9 bases, there was a span of 13 bases. This CDR3 spans 12 amino acids. Assay: immunoSEQ multiplex PCR; the TCRdb copy retains only in-frame clones and omits some. The sample has roughly 200,000 clones; 65% to 85% are singletons. The origin of this receptor is a man in his forties with acute or convalescent COVID-19. The source material was peripheral blood. V and J are TRBV12-3 or TRBV12-4 and TRBJ1-2, with a weak D call TRBD1 (5 bases). The CDR3 DNA reads as TGTGCCAGCAGTATAGGGGAGGGCCGCTACACCTTC. It encodes CASSIGEGRYTF.